A selection of T cell receptor beta chains follows, all from one sample in a study of T cell clusters in autoimmune cytopenias. TCRdb reanalyzed the multiplex PCR reads, giving one entry per CDR3 protein sequence and no DNA. This table lists several thousand distinct CDR3 sequences. What was sequenced was peripheral blood. These receptors were taken from a human donor with an autoimmune cytopenia or autoimmune hepatitis (not recorded which). Both conserved end residues are part of each CDR3. The order of the fields is clone size, V gene, CDR3 length, J gene, CDR3 protein. Only part of the rows carry a size: once, few, many, or a class if the clone is expanded.

medium-sized	TRBV5-1	14	TRBJ2-6	CASSQDSGANVLTF
medium-sized	TRBV15	16	TRBJ2-2	CATRPLAGGITGELFF
-	TRBV23-1	12	TRBJ1-5	CASSQSRQPQHF
-	TRBV20-1	16	TRBJ2-1	CSARDSRGYSYNEQFF
medium-sized	TRBV5-1	13	TRBJ1-2	CASSTTGSYGYTF
-	TRBV6-4	16	TRBJ1-1	CASRPWGEDMNTEAFF
medium-sized	TRBV6-5	13	TRBJ2-5	CASTGTFQETQYF
-	TRBV28	14	TRBJ1-5	CASSLSHRDQPQHF
-	TRBV20-1	15	TRBJ1-1	CSARDRIQGGTEAFF
-	TRBV29-1	12	TRBJ2-6	CSVEVGANVLTF
medium-sized	TRBV5-5	15	TRBJ1-2	CASSLVPGQGQGYTF
-	TRBV5-1	15	TRBJ2-7	CASSSRTSRPYEQYF
-	TRBV24-1	15	TRBJ1-1	CATSDSGTGGTEAFF
-	TRBV12-3/TRBV12-4	14	TRBJ2-4	CASSSQGAKNIQYF
-	TRBV20-1	14	TRBJ2-5	CSARVVAGEETQYF
medium-sized	TRBV20-1	14	TRBJ2-3	CSASRGGNPDTQYF
-	TRBV5-1	15	TRBJ2-1	CASSLDVSSYNEQFF
medium-sized	TRBV7-2	15	TRBJ2-3	CASSLQGGGTDTQYF
large	TRBV29-1	13	TRBJ2-2	CSVGDPKAGELFF
medium-sized	TRBV19	20	TRBJ2-4	CASSIGSMAGSTKAKNIQYF
-	TRBV4-1	13	TRBJ2-3	CASSQSRVDTQYF
medium-sized	TRBV19	15	TRBJ1-5	CASNWRDLGNQPQHF
medium-sized	TRBV27	11	TRBJ2-4	CATWDRGIQYF
medium-sized	TRBV6-5	15	TRBJ2-7	CASRPHLSGTYEQYF
-	TRBV20-1	12	TRBJ2-1	CSARVRANEQFF
medium-sized	TRBV12-3/TRBV12-4	15	TRBJ2-3	CASSETGAKTDTQYF
medium-sized	TRBV12-3/TRBV12-4	16	TRBJ2-5	CASSPSLAGGGETQYF
-	TRBV20-1	16	TRBJ1-3	CSARGPPQGHGNTIYF
medium-sized	TRBV15	14	TRBJ1-2	CATSRGGINYGYTF
-	TRBV7-9	15	TRBJ2-3	CASSDRDRSTDTQYF
-	TRBV4-1	14	TRBJ1-1	CASSQKGLDTEAFF
medium-sized	TRBV18	14	TRBJ1-2	CASSPFDEIVGYTF
medium-sized	TRBV6-1	15	TRBJ2-3	CASRALAVGTDTQYF
-	TRBV11-3	13	TRBJ1-3	CASSLDSAGTIYF
medium-sized	TRBV7-9	15	TRBJ1-2	CASSLGTGGATGYTF